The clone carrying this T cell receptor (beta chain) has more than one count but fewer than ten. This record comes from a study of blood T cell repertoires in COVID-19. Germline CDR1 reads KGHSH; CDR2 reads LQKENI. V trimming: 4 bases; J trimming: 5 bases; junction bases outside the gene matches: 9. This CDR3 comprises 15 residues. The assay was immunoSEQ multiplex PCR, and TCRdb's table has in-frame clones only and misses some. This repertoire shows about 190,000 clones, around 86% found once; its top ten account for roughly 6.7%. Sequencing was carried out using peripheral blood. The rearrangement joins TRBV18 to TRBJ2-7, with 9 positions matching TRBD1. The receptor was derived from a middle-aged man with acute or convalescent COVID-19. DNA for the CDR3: TGTGCCAGCTCACAAGGGACAGGGAGTAGTGACGAGCAGTACTTC. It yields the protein CASSQGTGSSDEQYF.